This T cell receptor beta chain was recovered during a study of identical twins. This clonotype came up a few times. A universal primer binding site was introduced by template switching. The final cDNA contained unique molecular identifiers. TCRdb reprocessed the 5' RACE reads via MiXCR and lists one record per CDR3 protein. Of a few hundred thousand distinct CDR3 sequences listed, approximately 11% were seen once; the top ten hold roughly 3.7%. CDR1 is MNHEY, CDR2 SVGAGI, per germline. The V end was cut by 2 bases, the J end by 3 bases, with 8 bases between. The CDR3 is 14 residues long. This same sample was also part of a study on yellow fever vaccine responses in identical twins.

Sequenced sample: memory (CD45RO+) T cells sorted from blood. The sequence was collected from a woman aged 18-29 years in good health. This sequence joins TRBV6-5 and TRBJ2-1, with D tentatively TRBD1 or TRBD2 (5 bases each). This CDR3 is CASSYRDLYNEQFF. The CDR3 DNA sequence: TGTGCCAGCAGTTACAGGGACCTCTACAATGAGCAGTTCTTC.